A single sample gave rise to the 28 T cell receptor beta chains below, sequenced in a study of T cells in Graves' hyperthyroidism and ophthalmopathy (dated by TCRdb to about 2019). Library preparation used multiplex PCR. These reads were obtained on an Illumina HiSeq 2000. The TCR beta CDR3 regions were amplified from RNA transcripts. A first-round RT-PCR of the TCR CDR3 used the HTBI primer set with the Qiagen OneStep RT-PCR kit. The public reads were run again by TCRdb, first through fastp at Q25 and then through MiXCR, and only productive beta chains were kept. Each entry is one CDR3 protein sequence, shown with its most common DNA and genes. This sample has 400,000 to 500,000 distinct CDR3 sequences in its table, and around 15% of those were observed once. 5% to 6.5% of the sample goes to the ten largest clones. The specimen sequenced was blood. These receptors were obtained from a woman aged 18-29 years with Graves' hyperthyroidism.

In this sample, this clonotype turned up many times. The gene calls are TRBV6-6 and TRBJ2-1, with D unresolved. Trimming pared 2 bases from V and 10 bases from J, leaving 18 bases between. The germline gives CDR1 MNHNY, CDR2 SVGAGI (reference sequence). This CDR3 contains 15 residues. CDR3 region: CASSYPKKRLREQFF. The CDR3 DNA is TGTGCCAGCAGTTACCCTAAAAAAAGGCTCAGGGAGCAGTTCTTC.

This clonotype came up many times. This sequence joins TRBV6-1 and TRBJ2-3, with D hard to call. V dropped 7 bases and J dropped 0 bases, with 17 bases sitting between them. The CDR3 contains 16 residues. Germline V gene lookup returns CDR1 MNHNS and CDR2 SASEGT. The CDR3 bases are TGTGCCAGCACCTATAACCGACTGGCTAGCACAGATACGCAGTATTTT. Translating gives CASTYNRLASTDTQYF.

This clonotype was recorded at least ten times. The chain joins TRBV7-9 to TRBJ2-7, with D possibly being TRBD1 (6 bases). The V gene's germline CDR1 is SEHNR and CDR2 FQNEAQ (reference sequence). The CDR3 has 14 amino acids. Trimming removed 4 bases at V and 2 bases at J, with 12 bases between. Here the CDR3 reads CASSYTGSTYEQYF. In nucleotides, the CDR3 is TGTGCCAGCAGCTACACAGGGTCTACCTACGAGCAGTACTTC.

A remark on this clonotype: Being one base from a much bigger clone, this may be a read error. The chain links TRBV20-1 to TRBJ1-1; 8 bases line up with TRBD1. The V gene end was trimmed by 1 base and the J gene end by 8 bases; junction bases not matched to a gene: 0. This CDR3 has 11 residues. In germline, CDR1 is DFQATT, CDR2 SNEGSKA (reference sequence). CDR3 loop: CSARGDREAFF. The CDR3 DNA reads as TGCAGTGCTAGAGGGGACAGGGAAGCTTTCTTT.

This clonotype occurred a few times. The V call is TRBV3-1, the J call TRBJ1-6; D is ambiguous. The V end was cut by 1 base, the J end by 10 bases, with 14 bases between. The germline CDR1 and CDR2 sequences are LGHDT and YNNKEL (reference sequence). The CDR3 is 15 amino acids. In DNA form, the CDR3 reads TGTGCCAGCAGCCAAGGTGTCCAGCTTGGGTCACCCCTCCACTTT. Amino acids: CASSQGVQLGSPLHF.

The rearrangement uses TRBV7-6 and TRBJ2-2; D unresolved. Deletions cut 6 bases from V and 2 bases from J, with 10 bases between. The CDR3 extends over 14 amino acids. The germline gives CDR1 SGHVS, CDR2 FNYEAQ. CDR3 in amino acids: CASRNLVNTGELFF. CDR3 coding DNA: TGTGCCAGCAGAAATCTAGTTAACACCGGGGAGCTGTTTTTT.

This chain joins TRBV5-6 and TRBJ2-5; TRBD2 aligns across 15 bases. The length of the CDR3 is 17 residues. V was pared by 3 bases and J by 2 bases, with 5 bases of the junction left unmatched. Germline V gives CDR1 SGHDT, CDR2 YYEEEE. The CDR3 loop is CASSWGLAGGPQETQYF. CDR3 coding DNA: TGTGCCAGCAGCTGGGGACTAGCGGGAGGCCCACAAGAGACCCAGTACTTC.

This clonotype was observed at least ten times. V usage is TRBV12-3 or TRBV12-4 and J usage is TRBJ1-5; D unclear. The CDR3 has 14 amino acids. The V gene lost 3 bases and the J gene lost 7 bases, with 13 bases spanning the gap. DNA for the CDR3: TGTGCCAGCAGTTTGAGGCAGGATAAGCAGCCCCAGCATTTT. Its protein product is CASSLRQDKQPQHF.

The chain is built from TRBV3-1 and TRBJ1-5, with D hard to call. Per germline, CDR1 LGHDT and CDR2 YNNKEL (reference sequence). The V end lost 0 bases, the J end lost 5 bases, and 8 bases lay between the germline ends. This CDR3 contains 14 residues. CDR3 in amino acids: CASSQDGRDQPQHF. CDR3 in DNA: TGTGCCAGCAGCCAAGACGGGAGGGATCAGCCCCAGCATTTT.

This clonotype was seen a few times. The V and J genes are TRBV18 and TRBJ2-1; TRBD2 matches 14 bases. CDR1 is KGHSH, CDR2 LQKENI, per germline. The CDR3 spans 16 residues. V gave up 3 bases and J gave up 7 bases; unmatched junction bases: 5. CDR3 amino acids: CASSPGLAGGGNEQFF. Written as DNA, the CDR3 is TGTGCCAGCTCACCCGGACTAGCGGGAGGTGGGAATGAGCAGTTCTTC.

The rearrangement joins TRBV5-6 to TRBJ1-1; D unclear. The ends were cut back, 4 bases at V and 1 base at J, with 14 bases in the middle. The CDR3 is made up of 15 amino acids. The germline V gene encodes CDR1 SGHDT and CDR2 YYEEEE. In DNA form, the CDR3 reads TGTGCCAGCAGCGATCGGCGGAAATGGAACACTGAAGCTTTCTTT. Translating it yields CASSDRRKWNTEAFF.

This clonotype appeared many times. The V and J genes are TRBV13 and TRBJ1-2; D possibly corresponds to TRBD1 (5 bases). V lost 0 bases to trimming and J lost 6 bases, with 26 bases between them. CDR1 and CDR2 (germline): PRHDT, FYEKMQ (reference sequence). The CDR3 has 19 amino acids. The CDR3 coding sequence is TGTGCCAGCAGCTTAGGCAGAGGGACCACGAGCTACGAACGGGATGGCTACACCTTC. The encoded protein is CASSLGRGTTSYERDGYTF.

This clonotype was counted ten times or more. The gene calls are TRBV20-1 and TRBJ2-7, with 13 nucleotides matching TRBD2. V dropped 4 bases and J dropped 4; count of bases not matched to a gene: 7. CDR1 and CDR2 (germline): DFQATT, SNEGSKA (reference sequence). The CDR3 runs to 15 residues. CDR3: CSATGTSGNEYEQYF. In DNA, the CDR3 is TGCAGTGCTACGGGGACTAGCGGGAACGAGTACGAGCAGTACTTC.

This rearrangement joins TRBV20-1 to TRBJ2-7; D is perhaps TRBD2 (6 bases). The CDR3 has 14 residues. V lost 6 bases and J lost 1, with 16 bases in between. CDR1 is DFQATT and CDR2 is SNEGSKA in the germline V gene (reference sequence). The CDR3 sequence is CSAWRAAQSYEQYF. The CDR3 nucleotides read TGCAGTGCCTGGAGGGCAGCCCAATCCTACGAGCAGTACTTC.

This clonotype was counted ten times or more. The chain uses TRBV20-1 and TRBJ2-3, with a tentative D call TRBD2 (5 bases). The CDR3 sequence is 15 residues long. V was clipped by 1 base and J by 4 bases, with 15 bases between them. Germline V gene sequence: CDR1 DFQATT, CDR2 SNEGSKA (reference sequence). The CDR3 reads CSARVEGENSDTQYF. The DNA for the CDR3 is TGCAGTGCTAGAGTTGAGGGCGAGAATTCAGATACGCAGTATTTT.

This clonotype was seen ten or more times. The chain recombines TRBV7-2 with TRBJ2-3; no firm D call. Per the germline V gene, CDR1 is SGHTA and CDR2 is FQGNSA. V lost 3 bases and J 10 bases, leaving 20 bases between the germline ends. The CDR3 is made up of 15 amino acids. This CDR3 is CASSLAGRSGRAQYF. The CDR3 coding sequence is TGTGCCAGCAGCTTGGCCGGCCGCTCGGGCCGGGCGCAGTATTTT.

The sample holds a few counts of this clonotype. Just one base apart from a much larger clone, this may be a read error. The V and J genes are TRBV12-3 or TRBV12-4 and TRBJ2-1; TRBD2 matches 12 bases. The CDR3 has 13 residues. V lost 4 bases to trimming and J lost 15 bases; unmatched junction nucleotides: 7. The CDR3 loop reads CASSSSTSGRPFF. Written as DNA, the CDR3 is TGTGCCAGCAGTTCCTCGACTAGCGGGAGACCGTTCTTC.

Note on this clonotype: Being one base from a much bigger clone, this may be a read error. The chain joins TRBV27 to TRBJ2-5, with a possible D match to TRBD2 (5 bases). Germline values: CDR1 MNHEY, CDR2 SMNVEV (reference sequence). This CDR3 is built from 14 residues. The CDR3 here is CASGLGGGYEIQYF. The DNA for the CDR3 is TGTGCCAGCGGACTCGGAGGAGGTTACGAGATCCAGTACTTC.

In the case of this clonotype: A read error may be the cause here, since a much bigger clone is one base away. The chain carries TRBV18 and TRBJ2-5, with TRBD2 matching over 13 bases. This CDR3 has 16 amino acids. Germline V lookup: CDR1 KGHSH, CDR2 LQKENI. The CDR3 protein is CASSARLAGGQATQYF. CDR3 sequence (DNA): TGTGCCAGCTCAGCCAGACTAGCGGGAGGCCAAGCGACCCAGTACTTC.

This clonotype turned up a few times. V usage is TRBV25-1 and J usage is TRBJ1-1; the D gene is possibly TRBD1 (5 bases). Germline assignment: CDR1 MGHDK and CDR2 SYGVNS. The ends were cut back, 2 bases at V and 8 bases at J, with 9 bases in the middle. The CDR3 loop spans 12 amino acids. The CDR3 nucleotides read TGTGCCAGCAGTGAAGGGGGATACGAAGCTTTCTTT. As protein: CASSEGGYEAFF.

This clonotype was seen repeatedly, ten times or more. The chain employs TRBV28 and TRBJ2-1, with D perhaps matching TRBD2 (6 bases). This CDR3 is built from 13 residues. Germline assignment: CDR1 MDHEN and CDR2 SYDVKM. Trimming stripped 6 bases from V and 5 bases from J, with 11 bases between. The CDR3 nucleotides read TGTGCCAGCAGGGGCACGGGAGACAATGAGCAGTTCTTC. Amino acid sequence: CASRGTGDNEQFF.

There are a few counts of this clonotype. This rearrangement joins TRBV9 to TRBJ2-1; TRBD2 matches 9 bases. Germline V gene lookup returns CDR1 SGDLS and CDR2 YYNGEE. The V gene end was trimmed by 0 bases and the J gene end by 2 bases; junction bases not matched to a gene: 3. The CDR3 has 16 amino acids. The CDR3: CASSVGGRATYNEQFF. For the CDR3, the DNA is TGTGCCAGCAGCGTAGGCGGGAGGGCCACCTACAATGAGCAGTTCTTC.

This clonotype was counted many times. The rearrangement uses TRBV27 and TRBJ2-7; 12 bases agree with TRBD1. The CDR3 is made up of 15 amino acids. Trimming cost V 4 bases and J 6 bases; bases outside gene matches: 7. Germline V gene lookup returns CDR1 MNHEY and CDR2 SMNVEV (reference sequence). The CDR3 DNA sequence: TGTGCCAGCAGTTCTGGGGACAGGGGGCTGTTCGAGCAGTACTTC. This sequence encodes CASSSGDRGLFEQYF.

This clonotype was counted ten times or more. The genes are TRBV12-3 or TRBV12-4 and TRBJ2-2, with a possible D match to TRBD1 (6 bases). Trimming stripped 7 bases from V and 4 bases from J, with 13 bases between. This CDR3 spans 14 amino acids. CDR3 in amino acids: CASTGTRSTGELFF. DNA for the CDR3: TGTGCCAGCACAGGGACAAGGTCCACCGGGGAGCTGTTTTTT.

In this sample, this clonotype turned up a few times. V gene TRBV20-1 combines with J gene TRBJ2-5; 8 bases fit TRBD1. V was pared by 0 bases and J by 4 bases, with 7 bases of the junction left unmatched. The CDR3 consists of 15 residues. Germline lookup yields CDR1 DFQATT and CDR2 SNEGSKA (reference sequence). Written as DNA, the CDR3 is TGCAGTGCTAGAGATGGCCAGGGGGCCGGAGAGACCCAGTACTTC. It encodes CSARDGQGAGETQYF.

This clonotype has just a few counts. Mismatch with germline at one junction end may stem from a read error. V is TRBV20-1 and J is TRBJ2-2, with no clear D. This CDR3 comprises 14 residues. From germline, CDR1 is DFQATT and CDR2 SNEGSKA (reference sequence). The DNA of the CDR3 is TGCGGTGCAGTGCGGTCAGGTGGCACCGGGGAGCTGTTTTTT. Protein product: CGAVRSGGTGELFF.

In this sample, this clonotype turned up many times. The rearrangement joins TRBV13 to TRBJ2-7, with D perhaps given as TRBD1 or TRBD2 (8 bases each). The V and J ends lost 5 bases and 1 base respectively, with 27 bases between them. The CDR3 consists of 19 residues. CDR1 is PRHDT and CDR2 is FYEKMQ in the germline V gene (reference sequence). CDR3 nucleotides: TGTGCCAGCAGCACCCGGAACAGGGGGGCTAGCGGGTCATCCTACGAGCAGTACTTC. It encodes CASSTRNRGASGSSYEQYF.

This clonotype was counted a few times. The chain recombines TRBV13 with TRBJ2-2; maybe TRBD2 (6 bases). CDR3 length equals 15 residues. The germline CDR1 and CDR2 sequences are PRHDT and FYEKMQ (reference sequence). Trimming took off 7 bases at V and 2 bases at J, with 14 bases between the two ends. The CDR3 DNA reads as TGTGCCAGCACCGCGGGGACGGGAAACACCGGGGAGCTGTTTTTT. This gives the protein CASTAGTGNTGELFF.